This section outlines one TCR beta chain sequence together with its context. This record comes from a study of blood T cell repertoires in COVID-19. Study-wide background: Samples of COVID-19 (acute and convalescent) were obtained from the United States, Italy and Spain.

J lost 0 bases, V lost 2 bases, and 11 bases had no gene match. Germline V CDR1 and CDR2: LNHNV, YYDKDF (reference sequence). This CDR3 spans 19 amino acids. Sequenced by immunoSEQ multiplex PCR; TCRdb stores in-frame clones only, minus some. The repertoire includes 230,000 or so clones, 65% to 90% of them detected once, and roughly 1.4% sits in the top ten. V usage is TRBV15 and J usage is TRBJ2-3; TRBD2 matches 10 bases. This TCR was sampled from a woman between 40 and 50 years old who had recovered from COVID-19. Material: peripheral blood. The CDR3 region has the DNA TGTGCCACCAGCAGATATCCTAATAGCGGGGGGCCTAGCACAGATACGCAGTATTTT. Its protein is CATSRYPNSGGPSTDTQYF.